Listed here are 28 T cell receptor beta chains from one sample, sequenced in a study. TCRdb called the RT-PCR reads again in MiXCR, with one record for every CDR3 protein. The sample has about 680,000 distinct CDR3 sequences; approximately 15% are singletons. Material: memory CD4+ T cells from blood. These receptors were collected from a female donor in good health, serving as a healthy control.

This clonotype was observed at least ten times. V usage is TRBV7-9 and J usage is TRBJ2-1, with 11 bases fitting TRBD2. V was clipped by 3 bases and J by 8 bases; unmatched bases: 3. This CDR3 has 14 residues. The germline V gene encodes CDR1 SEHNR and CDR2 FQNEAQ (reference sequence). The CDR3 region has the DNA TGTGCCAGCAGCTTCGAACTAGCGGGAGATGAGCAGTTCTTC. This sequence encodes CASSFELAGDEQFF.

This clonotype was counted ten times or more. This sequence joins TRBV29-1 and TRBJ2-7; D gene ambiguous. The ends were cut back, 2 bases at V and 0 bases at J, with 14 bases in the middle. Germline CDR1 is SQVTM and CDR2 is ANQGSEA. The CDR3 sequence is 15 residues long. The CDR3 protein is CSVESCRQVSYEQYF. The CDR3 DNA sequence: TGCAGCGTTGAATCCTGCCGACAAGTCTCCTACGAGCAGTACTTC.

V and J are TRBV20-1 and TRBJ2-7, with TRBD2 matching 8 bases. Looked up from germline, CDR1 is DFQATT and CDR2 is SNEGSKA (reference sequence). CDR3 length: 12 residues. CDR3 amino acids: CGGLAGSYEQYF. In nucleotides, the CDR3 is TGCGGGGGGCTAGCGGGTTCCTACGAGCAGTACTTC.

This clonotype was detected many times. The V gene is TRBV5-5, the J gene TRBJ2-2; TRBD1 or TRBD2 may be the D gene (5 bases each). The CDR3 covers 16 residues. The ends were cut back, 2 bases at V and 0 bases at J, with 11 bases in the middle. Germline CDR1 reads SGHKS; CDR2 reads YYEKEE (reference sequence). The CDR3 nucleotides read TGTGCCAGCAGCTTTACTGGGGGACCGAACACCGGGGAGCTGTTTTTT. Protein sequence: CASSFTGGPNTGELFF.

The table lists this clonotype with a few counts. The chain combines TRBV12-3 or TRBV12-4 with TRBJ1-1, with D hard to call. The CDR3 is 14 amino acids. V lost 4 bases, J lost 6 bases, and 15 bases lay in between. The CDR3 protein is CASSSLVTGPEAFF. CDR3 coding DNA: TGTGCCAGCAGTTCCCTAGTGACGGGCCCTGAAGCTTTCTTT.

The chain carries TRBV5-1 and TRBJ2-5; 7 nucleotides agree with TRBD1. Trimming took 4 bases from V and 5 from J; bases not matched to a gene: 11. CDR1 and CDR2 (germline): SGHRS, YFSETQ. The CDR3 is 15 amino acids. The CDR3 region is CASSRGGVGVETQYF. DNA for the CDR3: TGCGCCAGCAGCAGAGGGGGCGTAGGTGTGGAGACCCAGTACTTC.

V and J are TRBV6-5 and TRBJ1-1; D gene uncertain. Trimming took off 0 bases at V and 4 bases at J, with 9 bases between the two ends. CDR3 length: 14 residues. Germline CDR1 MNHEY, CDR2 SVGAGI. CDR3 nucleotides: TGTGCCAGCAGTTACTCAAGGTGGGGCACTGAAGCTTTCTTT. Amino acid sequence: CASSYSRWGTEAFF.

This clonotype was seen at least ten times. The chain combines TRBV12-3 or TRBV12-4 with TRBJ1-2, with a weak D call TRBD1 (6 bases). The V gene lost 2 bases and the J gene lost 6 bases, with 10 bases spanning the gap. The CDR3 has 13 residues. The CDR3 DNA sequence: TGTGCCAGCAGTTTAAACAGGGATGATGGCTACACCTTC. Translation gives CASSLNRDDGYTF.

This clonotype was recorded a few times. The chain carries TRBV20-1 and TRBJ1-2; D perhaps matches TRBD1 (6 bases). This CDR3 comprises 14 residues. Germline V lookup: CDR1 DFQATT, CDR2 SNEGSKA (reference sequence). Here the CDR3 DNA reads TGCAGGGCAGGGGCCGGGGTCGCTAACTATGGCTACACCTTC. It translates to CRAGAGVANYGYTF.

Ten or more counts support this clonotype. The rearrangement joins TRBV5-1 to TRBJ2-3; D is uncertain. V was pared by 2 bases and J by 0 bases, with 7 bases between. CDR1 and CDR2 (germline): SGHRS, YFSETQ. This CDR3 region has 14 residues. CDR3 nucleotide sequence: TGCGCCAGCAGCTTCGGACCAAGCACAGATACGCAGTATTTT. Amino acid sequence: CASSFGPSTDTQYF. Drawing the rest from reference TRBV5-1 and TRBJ2-3, the complete variable domain is KAGVTQTPRYLIKTRGQQVTLSCSPISGHRSVSWYQQTPGQGLQFLFEYFSETQRNKGNFPGRFSGRQFSNSRSEMNVSTLELGDSALYLCASSFGPSTDTQYFGPGTRLTVL.

The chain carries TRBV4-2 and TRBJ1-1; D is possibly TRBD1 (5 bases). Germline V CDR1 and CDR2: LGHNA, YNFKEQ. This CDR3 region has 15 residues. V gave up 0 bases and J gave up 4 bases, with 12 bases separating them. The CDR3 sequence is CASSQDSAGPTEAFF. CDR3 DNA: TGTGCCAGCAGCCAAGATAGTGCGGGGCCCACTGAAGCTTTCTTT.

The sample holds many counts of this clonotype. This chain links TRBV5-1 with TRBJ1-1, with 7 positions matching TRBD1. Looked up from germline, CDR1 is SGHRS and CDR2 is YFSETQ. The CDR3 totals 16 residues. V shed 0 bases and J 4 bases; nucleotides not matched to a gene: 9. CDR3 sequence reads: CASSLAFSGQVTEAFF. CDR3 in DNA: TGCGCCAGCAGCTTGGCTTTCTCCGGACAGGTCACTGAAGCTTTCTTT.

This chain links TRBV2 with TRBJ2-1; D possibly corresponds to TRBD1 (6 bases). Germline V lookup: CDR1 SNHLY, CDR2 FYNNEI. The V end was cut by 4 bases, the J end by 2 bases, with 9 bases between. The CDR3 has 14 residues. The CDR3 nucleotides are TGTGCCAGCAGTGGGAACAGGGCCTACAATGAGCAGTTCTTC. It codes for CASSGNRAYNEQFF.

This clonotype occurred once. With a much larger clone just one base away, this may be a read error. The chain combines TRBV7-2 with TRBJ2-5; D possibly corresponds to TRBD2 (5 bases). Germline loops: CDR1 SGHTA, CDR2 FQGNSA. This CDR3 is 14 amino acids long. The V end lost 2 bases, the J end lost 0 bases, and 7 bases lay between the germline ends. In DNA form, the CDR3 reads TGTGCCAGCAGCTTATTCGGGGACCAAGAGACCCAGTACTTC. This gives the protein CASSLFGDQETQYF.

In this sample, this clonotype turned up a few times. This sequence joins TRBV10-3 and TRBJ1-1; D may be TRBD1 (5 bases). Trimming took off 1 base at V and 3 bases at J, with 9 bases between the two ends. Per the germline V gene, CDR1 is ENHRY and CDR2 is SYGVKD. CDR3 length: 14 amino acids. The CDR3 nucleotides read TGTGCCATCAGTGAGTATACGGGGGACACTGAAGCTTTCTTT. It translates to CAISEYTGDTEAFF.

The chain carries TRBV5-1 and TRBJ1-3; no reliable D call. The germline CDR1 and CDR2 sequences are SGHRS and YFSETQ. The ends were cut back, 1 base at V and 0 bases at J, with 11 bases in the middle. There are 16 residues in the CDR3. The CDR3 loop is CASSLSTTSSGNTIYF. CDR3 sequence (DNA): TGCGCCAGCAGCTTGTCTACCACTAGCTCTGGAAACACCATATATTTT.

This clonotype appeared a few times. This CDR3 is CASSLNGDSSNQPQHF. The CDR3 coding sequence is TGCGCCAGCAGCTTGAACGGTGACAGTAGCAATCAGCCCCAGCATTTT. The chain uses TRBV5-1 and TRBJ1-5, with a weak D call TRBD1 (5 bases). Trimming shortened V by 1 base and J by 0 bases, and 11 bases separated the two germline ends. The germline V gene encodes CDR1 SGHRS and CDR2 YFSETQ. The CDR3 has 16 residues.

Ten or more counts support this clonotype. V is TRBV6-2 or TRBV6-3 and J is TRBJ2-7; 8 bases agree with TRBD1. Germline-derived CDR1 and CDR2 are MNHEY and SVGEGT. This CDR3 has 15 amino acids. The V segment lost 7 bases and the J segment 5 bases; nucleotides outside the gene matches: 13. The CDR3 here is CASNYLGTGEDEQYF. The CDR3 region has the DNA TGTGCCAGCAACTACTTAGGGACAGGCGAGGACGAGCAGTACTTC.

The gene calls are TRBV18 and TRBJ1-1; D unresolved. Germline lookup yields CDR1 KGHSH and CDR2 LQKENI. V was cut by 3 bases and J by 0 bases, with 5 bases left in between. This CDR3 comprises 13 residues. The chain's CDR3 is CASSPEVNTEAFF. The DNA for the CDR3 is TGTGCCAGCTCACCCGAGGTGAACACTGAAGCTTTCTTT.

This clonotype was observed a few times. The rearrangement joins TRBV20-1 to TRBJ2-1; D may be TRBD2 (5 bases). V lost 5 bases and J lost 5, with 16 bases in between. Germline CDR1 is DFQATT and CDR2 is SNEGSKA (reference sequence). The CDR3 spans 14 residues. The CDR3, as DNA: TGCAGTGCTGTCCTAGCTGCCGCTGACAATGAGCAGTTCTTC. Translated, it gives CSAVLAAADNEQFF.

The rearrangement uses TRBV7-2 and TRBJ2-1; 9 bases fit TRBD1. With V trimmed by 2 bases and J by 5 bases, 4 bases remained unmatched. The CDR3 contains 15 residues. Germline CDR1 and CDR2: SGHTA and FQGNSA. The CDR3 DNA reads TGTGCCAGCAGCTTACAACAGGGGGCCCACAATGAGCAGTTCTTC. Translation gives CASSLQQGAHNEQFF.

CDR3 sequence (DNA): TGTGCCAGCAGCCCAACAACCGGGACTAGGGTCCCTACGCAGTATTTT. Translation: CASSPTTGTRVPTQYF. This rearrangement joins TRBV7-3 to TRBJ2-3; 8 nucleotides agree with TRBD2. Germline V lookup: CDR1 SGHTA, CDR2 FQGTGA. CDR3 length: 16 amino acids. V shed 5 bases, J shed 8 bases, and the junction held 15 bases outside the gene matches.

V is TRBV7-9 and J is TRBJ2-1, with 9 nucleotides matching TRBD1. The CDR3 is made up of 16 amino acids. J lost 10 bases, V lost 5 bases, and 15 bases had no gene match. Looked up from germline, CDR1 is SEHNR and CDR2 is FQNEAQ (reference sequence). CDR3 amino acids: CASSQTGGSGRLEQFF. The CDR3 DNA reads as TGTGCCAGCAGCCAGACAGGGGGTAGTGGGCGGCTAGAGCAGTTCTTC. Complete variable domain (other parts from reference TRBV7-9 and TRBJ2-1): DTGVSQNPRHKITKRGQNVTFRCDPISEHNRLYWYRQTLGQGPEFLTYFQNEAQLEKSRLLSDRFSAERPKGSFSTLEIQRTEQGDSAMYLCASSQTGGSGRLEQFFGPGTRLTVL.

This clonotype was recorded many times. In nucleotides, the CDR3 is TGTGCCAGCAGCTTTAGGGACAGCTACAATGAGCAGTTCTTC. Its protein is CASSFRDSYNEQFF. The V and J genes are TRBV7-8 and TRBJ2-1, with 7 bases that match TRBD1. CDR3 length: 14 amino acids. CDR1 and CDR2 (germline): SGHVS, FQNEAQ. With 3 bases clipped from V and 3 bases from J, the junction kept 2 bases outside the gene matches.

This chain connects TRBV6-1 to TRBJ1-2; unclear D gene. The CDR3 spans 13 residues. V lost 3 bases to trimming and J lost 4 bases, with 9 bases between them. Germline-derived CDR1 and CDR2 are MNHNS and SASEGT. CDR3 protein: CASSEVQLYGYTF. DNA for the CDR3: TGTGCCAGCAGTGAGGTACAACTCTATGGCTACACCTTC.

This clonotype was counted many times. The chain uses TRBV29-1 and TRBJ1-5; D call uncertain. Trimming took 4 bases from V and 3 from J, leaving 13 bases between them. Germline assignment: CDR1 SQVTM and CDR2 ANQGSEA. The CDR3 extends over 14 amino acids. The CDR3: CSVVGGDLNQPQHF. The CDR3 DNA follows: TGCAGCGTTGTTGGCGGGGATCTCAATCAGCCCCAGCATTTT. Drawing the rest from reference TRBV29-1 and TRBJ1-5, the complete variable domain is SAVISQKPSRDICQRGTSLTIQCQVDSQVTMMFWYRQQPGQSLTLIATANQGSEATYESGFVIDKFPISRPNLTFSTLTVSNMSPEDSSIYLCSVVGGDLNQPQHFGDGTRLSIL.

This clonotype was counted only a few times. The chain is built from TRBV7-2 and TRBJ2-2; D may be TRBD2 (7 bases). Germline V gene data show CDR1 as SGHTA and CDR2 as FQGNSA. The CDR3 is 16 residues long. V lost 7 bases, J lost 4 bases, and 19 bases lay in between. The CDR3 sequence: CASKPRGGSGTGELFF. In DNA, the CDR3 is TGTGCCAGCAAACCAAGGGGGGGGTCGGGCACCGGGGAGCTGTTTTTT.

V gene TRBV28 combines with J gene TRBJ2-1; the match to TRBD2 covers 7 bases. CDR3 length: 16 amino acids. V was clipped by 6 bases and J by 1 base; unmatched bases: 9. Germline lookup yields CDR1 MDHEN and CDR2 SYDVKM. The DNA for the CDR3 is TGTGCCAGCAGCTCCCCGACCGGGGGGTCCTACAATGAGCAGTTCTTC. It specifies CASSSPTGGSYNEQFF.